These 24 T cell receptor beta chains were all obtained from the same sample, sequenced in a study of beta chain features in type 1 diabetes. The study's findings and limits: Shorter TCRB CDR3s, moderately but significantly so, were found in Type 1 diabetes patients in all four CD4+ subsets.

The study reverse transcribed the entire isolated RNA, so it sequenced expressed TCRB transcripts. Sequenced by immunoSEQ multiplex PCR; TCRdb stores in-frame clones only, minus some. Of over 200,000 clones in the sample, roughly a tenth were seen once. Their antigens are not known. The sequencing input was naive CD4+ T cells from blood. The origin of the receptors is a man aged 25 to 40 with type 1 diabetes.

The V and J genes are TRBV6-5 and TRBJ1-1; D is possibly TRBD1 (6 bases). V was clipped by 7 bases and J by 6 bases, with 21 bases between them. CDR3 length equals 15 residues. Per germline, CDR1 MNHEY and CDR2 SVGAGI. In DNA, the CDR3 is TGTGCCAGCATCCATTACGGGGGGCCCAATGCTGAAGCTTTCTTT. Protein product: CASIHYGGPNAEAFF.

The chain recombines TRBV5-4 with TRBJ2-5, with 11 bases aligning to TRBD2. The germline V gene encodes CDR1 SGHNT and CDR2 YYREEE (reference sequence). V shed 4 bases and J 5 bases; nucleotides not matched to a gene: 13. This CDR3 has 17 residues. CDR3 residues: CASSHGVAGGGGETQYF. The CDR3 region has the DNA TGTGCCAGCAGCCACGGGGTAGCGGGGGGGGGTGGGGAGACCCAGTACTTC.

The chain couples TRBV5-6 to TRBJ2-2; 8 nucleotides match TRBD1. In germline, CDR1 is SGHDT, CDR2 YYEEEE. The length of the CDR3 is 16 residues. The V gene end was trimmed by 0 bases and the J gene end by 3 bases; junction bases not matched to a gene: 4. In DNA, the CDR3 is TGTGCCAGCAGCTTGGTAGGGACAGGAGACACCGGGGAGCTGTTTTTT. Its protein product is CASSLVGTGDTGELFF. Using reference TRBV5-6 and TRBJ2-2 for the parts outside the CDR3, the full variable domain is DAGVTQSPTHLIKTRGQQVTLRCSPKSGHDTVSWYQQALGQGPQFIFQYYEEEERQRGNFPDRFSGHQFPNYSSELNVNALLLGDSALYLCASSLVGTGDTGELFFGEGSRLTVL.

This clone appeared a few times. The chain is built from TRBV5-1 and TRBJ1-6, with D tentatively TRBD1 (6 bases). The ends were cut back, 1 base at V and 10 bases at J, with 12 bases in the middle. There are 14 residues in the CDR3. Germline CDR1 SGHRS, CDR2 YFSETQ. The DNA for the CDR3 is TGCGCCAGCAGCTTGCAGGCAGGGGACTCACCCCTCCACTTT. It is translated as CASSLQAGDSPLHF.

A few counts support this clone. V gene TRBV9 combines with J gene TRBJ2-3; D is unclear. The CDR3 covers 15 residues. Between the trimmed V and J ends, which lost 9 bases and 1 base, there was a span of 18 bases. Germline CDR1 and CDR2: SGDLS and YYNGEE. In DNA, the CDR3 is TGTGCCACCCGCCCCGCGGCCATTGGCACAGATACGCAGTATTTT. It codes for CATRPAAIGTDTQYF.

With regard to this clone: Other nucleotide sequences from this sample produce the same CDR3. The chain is built from TRBV6-6 and TRBJ1-6, with D unclear. Trimming removed 0 bases from V and 6 bases from J, with 3 bases in between. Germline V gene data show CDR1 as MNHNY and CDR2 as SVGAGI (reference sequence). This CDR3 contains 13 residues. The CDR3 reads CASSYSSNSPLHF. The CDR3 DNA follows: TGTGCCAGCAGTTACTCGAGTAATTCACCCCTCCACTTT.

The chain recombines TRBV18 with TRBJ1-1; D gene uncertain. The CDR3 is 13 residues long. CDR1 and CDR2 from the germline V gene are KGHSH and LQKENI. The germline V and J ends were trimmed by 5 bases and 1 base, with 8 bases remaining between them. The CDR3 is CASSTTENTEAFF. CDR3 DNA sequence: TGTGCCAGCTCAACCACAGAGAACACTGAAGCTTTCTTT.

Only a few counts were recorded for this clone. The genes are TRBV2 and TRBJ1-4, with a weak D call TRBD1 (5 bases). The V end lost 11 bases, the J end lost 5 bases, and 18 bases lay between the germline ends. Germline V gives CDR1 SNHLY, CDR2 FYNNEI. This CDR3 is 14 amino acids long. CDR3 residues: CAGQLGLMNEKLFF. The CDR3 DNA reads TGTGCCGGGCAATTGGGACTGATGAATGAAAAACTGTTTTTT.

The table lists this clone with a few counts. The chain joins TRBV4-3 to TRBJ2-7, with 8 bases matching TRBD1. The CDR3 is made up of 15 amino acids. Germline loops: CDR1 LGHNA, CDR2 YSLEER. V shed 3 bases and J 4 bases; nucleotides not matched to a gene: 8. This CDR3 reads CASSHGTGNGYEQYF. CDR3 in DNA: TGCGCCAGCAGCCACGGGACAGGTAATGGGTACGAGCAGTACTTC.

The genes are TRBV18 and TRBJ2-2, with D possibly being TRBD2 (6 bases). This CDR3 comprises 13 residues. Germline CDR1 reads KGHSH; CDR2 reads LQKENI. The ends were cut back, 3 bases at V and 6 bases at J, with 8 bases in the middle. The CDR3 sequence is CASSPSGAGELFF. CDR3 DNA sequence: TGTGCCAGCTCACCCTCGGGGGCCGGGGAGCTGTTTTTT.

The chain uses TRBV9 and TRBJ2-3; TRBD2 agrees at 9 bases. Germline-derived CDR1 and CDR2 are SGDLS and YYNGEE. V gave up 3 bases and J gave up 2 bases; unmatched junction bases: 4. This CDR3 is built from 15 residues. CDR3 sequence: CASSALAGYTDTQYF. The CDR3 DNA reads TGTGCCAGCAGCGCCCTAGCGGGGTACACAGATACGCAGTATTTT.

This clone was observed a few times. The chain combines TRBV7-9 with TRBJ2-7, with a weak D call TRBD2 (5 bases). CDR3 length: 14 amino acids. V shed 5 bases and J shed 5 bases, with 16 bases lying between them. Germline CDR1 reads SEHNR; CDR2 reads FQNEAQ (reference sequence). CDR3 nucleotides: TGTGCCAGCAGCCCCCTTGGCCGACTAAACGAGCAGTACTTC. Amino acids: CASSPLGRLNEQYF.

Remarks on this clone: One end of the junction is discordant with germline, which a read error may explain. This chain links TRBV6-5 with TRBJ1-2; 8 nucleotides align to TRBD1. The CDR3 sequence is 15 residues long. CDR1 and CDR2 from the germline V gene are MNHEY and SVGAGI. The CDR3 bases are TGTGCCAGCAGTGACTCGGCCAGGGGGCGAGAAGGCTACACCTTC. Amino acids: CASSDSARGREGYTF.

The J gene is TRBJ1-5, the V gene TRBV19, with D possibly matching TRBD1 (5 bases). Per the germline V gene, CDR1 is LNHDA and CDR2 is SQIVND (reference sequence). The V end lost 5 bases, the J end lost 7 bases, and 15 bases lay between the germline ends. This CDR3 is 14 amino acids long. The CDR3 here is CASSSSGLRQPQHF. In nucleotides, the CDR3 is TGTGCCAGTAGTTCGTCAGGGCTTCGACAGCCCCAGCATTTT.

The V and J genes are TRBV9 and TRBJ2-1; TRBD1 matches at 7 bases. Unmatched junction bases numbered 12, after V lost 5 bases and J lost 1 base. The CDR3 totals 17 residues. Germline loops: CDR1 SGDLS, CDR2 YYNGEE. CDR3 nucleotide sequence: TGTGCCAGCAGTGCCAACCCGGGACAGTGGTCCTACAATGAGCAGTTCTTC. It codes for CASSANPGQWSYNEQFF.

The chain is built from TRBV2 and TRBJ2-7, with 9 nucleotides matching TRBD1. V gave up 6 bases and J gave up 4 bases; unmatched junction bases: 13. The CDR3 totals 16 residues. CDR1 and CDR2 (germline): SNHLY, FYNNEI. The CDR3 spells CASRGVMGQGQYEQYF. CDR3 bases: TGTGCCAGCAGGGGGGTTATGGGACAGGGCCAGTACGAGCAGTACTTC.

This clone occurred a few times. In nucleotides, the CDR3 is TGTGCCAGCTCACCTCTCCCCGGGACAGCCACCTACGAGCAGTACTTC. It specifies CASSPLPGTATYEQYF. The gene calls are TRBV18 and TRBJ2-7; the match to TRBD1 covers 7 bases. Germline V gives CDR1 KGHSH, CDR2 LQKENI. This CDR3 is built from 16 residues. V was clipped by 3 bases and J by 2 bases; unmatched bases: 10.

This chain joins TRBV7-9 and TRBJ2-1; D unresolved. Germline CDR1 reads SEHNR; CDR2 reads FQNEAQ (reference sequence). V lost 0 bases and J lost 9, with 3 bases in between. The CDR3 sequence is 11 residues long. The CDR3, as DNA: TGTGCCAGCAGCTTAGCGGCTGAGCAGTTCTTC. It encodes CASSLAAEQFF.

This sequence joins TRBV7-9 and TRBJ1-2; 10 bases match TRBD1. V gave up 2 bases and J gave up 4 bases; unmatched junction bases: 1. Germline CDR1 is SEHNR and CDR2 is FQNEAQ (reference sequence). This CDR3 comprises 14 residues. CDR3 in amino acids: CASSLRDRGYGYTF. The DNA of the CDR3 is TGTGCCAGCAGCTTACGGGACAGGGGCTATGGCTACACCTTC.

This CDR3 reads CASSPSRLVAADTQYF. DNA of the CDR3: TGTGCCAGCAGCCCCTCCCGGTTGGTAGCAGCGGATACGCAGTATTTT. The chain employs TRBV7-9 and TRBJ2-3; D remains ambiguous. The germline CDR1 and CDR2 sequences are SEHNR and FQNEAQ (reference sequence). V was pared by 5 bases and J by 6 bases, with 21 bases between. There are 16 residues in the CDR3. The full variable domain, in which reference TRBV7-9 and TRBJ2-3 provide the parts outside the CDR3, is DTGVSQNPRHKITKRGQNVTFRCDPISEHNRLYWYRQTLGQGPEFLTYFQNEAQLEKSRLLSDRFSAERPKGSFSTLEIQRTEQGDSAMYLCASSPSRLVAADTQYFGPGTRLTVL.

The chain uses TRBV7-8 and TRBJ2-7; possibly TRBD2 for D (6 bases). V was pared by 5 bases and J by 7 bases, with 15 bases between. This CDR3 contains 13 residues. Per germline, CDR1 SGHVS and CDR2 FQNEAQ. Here the CDR3 reads CASSLTTSREQYF. The DNA for the CDR3 is TGTGCCAGCAGCCTAACGACTAGTCGGGAGCAGTACTTC. Using reference TRBV7-8 and TRBJ2-7 for the parts outside the CDR3, the full variable domain is GAGVSQSPRYKVAKRGQDVALRCDPISGHVSLFWYQQALGQGPEFLTYFQNEAQLDKSGLPSDRFFAERPEGSVSTLKIQRTQQEDSAVYLCASSLTTSREQYFGPGTRLTVT.

This clone has a handful of counts. V and J are TRBV2 and TRBJ2-7; the D gene is possibly TRBD2 (6 bases). Per the germline V gene, CDR1 is SNHLY and CDR2 is FYNNEI. The CDR3 spans 13 residues. With 5 bases removed from V and 6 bases from J, the gap between germline ends came to 14 bases. CDR3 amino acids: CASSIAAASEQYF. The DNA for the CDR3 is TGTGCCAGCAGTATAGCGGCGGCCTCCGAGCAGTACTTC.

The chain carries TRBV5-1 and TRBJ2-5, with D unresolved. V was shortened by 2 bases and J by 1 base, with 6 bases between the two germline ends. This CDR3 region has 13 residues. Germline V CDR1 and CDR2: SGHRS, YFSETQ. CDR3 nucleotide sequence: TGCGCCAGCAGCTTAAACTTCCAAGAGACCCAGTACTTC. Protein: CASSLNFQETQYF.

CDR3 region: CSVVRDTFYEQYF. CDR3 coding DNA: TGCAGCGTTGTTCGCGACACCTTCTACGAGCAGTACTTC. The chain joins TRBV29-1 to TRBJ2-7; D unresolved. Germline V gene sequence: CDR1 SQVTM, CDR2 ANQGSEA. This CDR3 spans 13 amino acids. V dropped 4 bases and J dropped 3 bases, with 13 bases sitting between them.